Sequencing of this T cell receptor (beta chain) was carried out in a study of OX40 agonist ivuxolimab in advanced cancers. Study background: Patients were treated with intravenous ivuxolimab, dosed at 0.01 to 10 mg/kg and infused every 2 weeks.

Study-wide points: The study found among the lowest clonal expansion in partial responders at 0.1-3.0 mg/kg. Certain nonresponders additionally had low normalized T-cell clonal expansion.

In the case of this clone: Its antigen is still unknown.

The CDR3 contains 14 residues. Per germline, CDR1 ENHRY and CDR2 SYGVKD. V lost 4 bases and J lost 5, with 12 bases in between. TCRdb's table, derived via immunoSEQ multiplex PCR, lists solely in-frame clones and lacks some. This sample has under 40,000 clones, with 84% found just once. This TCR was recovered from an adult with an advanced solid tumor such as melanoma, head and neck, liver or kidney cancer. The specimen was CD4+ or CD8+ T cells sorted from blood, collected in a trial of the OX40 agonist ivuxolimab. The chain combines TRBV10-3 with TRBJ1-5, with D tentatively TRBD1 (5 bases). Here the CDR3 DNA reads TGTGCCATCAGTGTTACAGGAAAAGATCAGCCCCAGCATTTT. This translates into CAISVTGKDQPQHF.